This T cell receptor (beta chain) was identified in a study of T cells in Graves' hyperthyroidism and ophthalmopathy. General observations from the study: Blood samples included most of the expanded thyroid clonotypes exceeding 0.001.

As for this clonotype: What it binds is unknown.

This CDR3 is built from 13 residues. The V gene's germline CDR1 is MNHEY and CDR2 SMNVEV (reference sequence). The V and J ends lost 7 bases and 9 bases, in that order; junction bases with no gene match: 9. RNA transcripts gave rise to amplified TCR beta CDR3 regions. RT-PCR in the first round (using the HTBI primer set) targeted the TCR CDR3. TCRdb recomputed calls from the multiplex PCR reads with MiXCR, one row per CDR3 protein. The repertoire holds about 640,000 distinct CDR3 sequences, with about a fifth as singletons. The sequence was collected from a man aged 30-40 years with Graves' ophthalmopathy. The V gene is TRBV27, the J gene TRBJ2-1; 7 positions match TRBD1. The specimen sequenced was blood. The DNA of the CDR3 is TGTGCCAGCAATAACAGGGGAAGGGGTGAGCAGTTCTTC. Translated: CASNNRGRGEQFF.